A selection of T cell receptor beta chains follows, all from one sample in a study of T-cell memory formation after mild COVID-19. Each CDR3 protein gets one entry after TCRdb re-called the 5' RACE reads with MiXCR. The sample contains 350,000 to 500,000 distinct CDR3 sequences, 20% of which appear only once. The sample consisted of PBMCs or a T cell subset sorted from them (not recorded which). All receptors come from an adult woman who had mild COVID-19 (a few samples of this study predate the infection). Cell type and time point are not known. Both conserved end residues are part of each CDR3. D genes are given only for firm matches. Some rows have no size entry. The others give once, few or many, or a class for an expanded clone.

TRBD1,TRBV5-8,TRBJ2-3,few,TGTGCCAGCAGCGAACGGACAGGCCGAGGGGCGCAGTATTTT,CASSERTGRGAQYF
NA,TRBV9,TRBJ2-1,once,TGTGCCAGCAGCGTTGGAGGGTCGGACAATGAGCAGTTCTTC,CASSVGGSDNEQFF
NA,TRBV6-2/TRBV6-3,TRBJ2-6,NA,TGTGCCAGCAGTTACCCAGTTGGAGGAACTGGGGCCAACGTCCTGACTTTC,CASSYPVGGTGANVLTF
NA,TRBV7-6,TRBJ2-5,NA,TGTGCCAGCAGCACTTGGTCAGACCCCTTGGGAGAGACCCAGTACTTC,CASSTWSDPLGETQYF
TRBD2,TRBV7-6,TRBJ2-1,few,TGTGCCAGCAGCTTAGTGGCTAGCGGGGCCGACAATGAGCAGTTCTTC,CASSLVASGADNEQFF
TRBD2,TRBV4-1,TRBJ2-2,few,TGCGCCAGCAGCCTATCGGGGGGGGCCCCCGCCGGGGAGCTGTTTTTT,CASSLSGGAPAGELFF
NA,TRBV5-6,TRBJ2-6,NA,TGTGCCAGCCACAGGGCCAACGTCCTGACTTTC,CASHRANVLTF
TRBD2,TRBV12-3/TRBV12-4,TRBJ2-5,NA,TGTGCCAGCACCCGCGGGACTAGCGGGAGATTGGGTCAAGAGACCCAGTACTTC,CASTRGTSGRLGQETQYF
TRBD2,TRBV25-1,TRBJ2-1,NA,TGTGCCAGCAGTAAGCGGGAGATATCCTACAATGAGCAGTTCTTC,CASSKREISYNEQFF
NA,TRBV20-1,TRBJ1-1,NA,TGCAGTGCTAGAGAAGGGCCGATGAACACTGAAGCTTTCTTT,CSAREGPMNTEAFF
NA,TRBV23-1,TRBJ2-1,NA,TGCGCCAGCAGTGAGGGAGAGTACAATGAGCAGTTCTTC,CASSEGEYNEQFF
NA,TRBV18,TRBJ2-5,NA,TGTGCCAGCTCACCTCCCCAAGAGACCCAGTACTTC,CASSPPQETQYF
NA,TRBV12-3/TRBV12-4,TRBJ1-1,few,TGTGCCAGCAGTTGGGAGGACACTGAAGCTTTCTTT,CASSWEDTEAFF
TRBD1,TRBV20-1,TRBJ1-2,NA,TGCAGTGCTTCGTTCCGACAGGGGGCTAATGGCTACACCTTC,CSASFRQGANGYTF
NA,TRBV20-1,TRBJ1-2,NA,TGCAGTGCGACCGGACATCTTAACTATGGCTACACCTTC,CSATGHLNYGYTF
NA,TRBV12-3/TRBV12-4,TRBJ2-7,NA,TGTGCCAGCAGTTTAAGTACGGAATACGAGCAGTACTTC,CASSLSTEYEQYF
NA,TRBV12-3/TRBV12-4,TRBJ2-5,few,TGTGCCAGCAGTTTGTTGCGGGGCGGCCGGGGAGAGACCCAGTACTTC,CASSLLRGGRGETQYF
NA,TRBV27,TRBJ2-3,NA,TGTGCCAGCAGTTCATACACAGGGAGCACAGATACGCAGTATTTT,CASSSYTGSTDTQYF
NA,TRBV7-9,TRBJ1-2,few,TGTGCCAGCAGCTTAGCTGGTCTCGAAGGACAATCCTATGGCTACACCTTC,CASSLAGLEGQSYGYTF
TRBD1,TRBV14,TRBJ1-1,NA,TGTGCCAGCAGCCAAGTCCCTTACAGGGGGCGGTTTACTGAAGCTTTCTTT,CASSQVPYRGRFTEAFF
NA,TRBV7-2,TRBJ1-1,few,TGTGCCAGCAGCTACTCGTCAGGGACCTCGGCGGATTTCTTT,CASSYSSGTSADFF
TRBD1,TRBV6-5,TRBJ1-1,NA,TGTGCCACCCAAGCTGGGGACAGGATGAACACTGAAGCTTTCTTT,CATQAGDRMNTEAFF
TRBD1,TRBV7-9,TRBJ2-1,once,TGTGCCAGCAGCGTCGACAGGGTGGTACGCGAGCAGTTCTTC,CASSVDRVVREQFF
NA,TRBV7-9,TRBJ2-5,NA,TGTGCCAGCAGCTTACTTGGGGGGATCTGGCAAGAGACCCAGTACTTC,CASSLLGGIWQETQYF
TRBD1,TRBV4-1,TRBJ1-5,few,TGCGCCAGCAGCCACTCTCCCGGCAGGGGGCTCAATCAGCCCCAGCATTTT,CASSHSPGRGLNQPQHF
NA,TRBV7-3,TRBJ2-7,NA,TGTGCCAGCAGCTTAACGGGGGGGCAGACTTTCTACGAGCAGTACTTC,CASSLTGGQTFYEQYF
NA,TRBV28,TRBJ1-2,few,TGTGCCAGCAGTCCACCTCACGGACCGGCAAGCTATGGCTACACCTTC,CASSPPHGPASYGYTF
NA,TRBV4-1,TRBJ2-3,NA,TGCGCCAGCAGCCAAGGGATAGCGAGAGATACGCAGTATTTT,CASSQGIARDTQYF
NA,TRBV30,TRBJ1-2,NA,TGTGCCTGGAGTGTTGGACCACATGGCTACACCTTC,CAWSVGPHGYTF
NA,TRBV15,TRBJ2-5,NA,TGTGCCACCAGCAGAGGGACTTTTGAAGAGACCCAGTACTTC,CATSRGTFEETQYF
NA,TRBV6-6,TRBJ1-5,few,TGTGCCAGCAGCCGTGGGGGCGGATATAGCAATCAGCCCCAGCATTTT,CASSRGGGYSNQPQHF
TRBD1,TRBV12-3/TRBV12-4,TRBJ1-5,NA,TGTGCCAGCAGATGGAACAGGGGACAGCCCCAGCATTTT,CASRWNRGQPQHF
TRBD2,TRBV19,TRBJ2-5,NA,TGTGCCAGTAGTATATCCCGGACTAGCGGGAGAGGGCAAGAGACCCAGTACTTC,CASSISRTSGRGQETQYF
TRBD1,TRBV18,TRBJ2-7,NA,TGTGCCAGCTCACCCCGCTCCACCGGGACAGGGGTTTCCTACGAGCAGTACTTC,CASSPRSTGTGVSYEQYF
TRBD1,TRBV15,TRBJ1-4,few,TGTGCCACCAGCAGGCTGACAGGGGGAAAACTGTTTTTT,CATSRLTGGKLFF
TRBD1,TRBV7-8,TRBJ2-7,NA,TGTGGTTCACAGGGGCCCCCTCTCTACGAGCAGTACTTC,CGSQGPPLYEQYF
NA,TRBV4-3,TRBJ2-3,few,TGCGCCAGCAGCCCGTGGACAGAGACCACAGATACGCAGTATTTT,CASSPWTETTDTQYF
NA,TRBV7-9,TRBJ2-1,NA,TGTGCCAGCAGCTTAGAGACAGAAATTGAGCAGTTCTTC,CASSLETEIEQFF
NA,TRBV5-1,TRBJ2-5,few,TGCGCCAGCAGCTTGGTTTACGTCGGGCAGCCAGCGTCCCAGTACTTC,CASSLVYVGQPASQYF
TRBD1,TRBV4-3,TRBJ2-7,NA,TGCGCCAGCAGCCAAGAAAGGGACAGGTCCTTTAGCTCCTACGAGCAGTACTTC,CASSQERDRSFSSYEQYF
NA,TRBV9,TRBJ1-1,NA,TGTGCCAGCAGCGTGGGTTCATCGGGATTCTCCGAAGCTTTCTTT,CASSVGSSGFSEAFF